The 27 T cell receptor beta chains below all came from one sample that was sequenced in a study of blood T cell repertoires in COVID-19. Assay used: immunoSEQ multiplex PCR; TCRdb lists only in-frame clones, some missing. The data show more than 90,000 clones, 85% seen once. The source material was peripheral blood. These receptors were obtained from a man in his forties or fifties with acute or convalescent COVID-19.

The rearrangement uses TRBV13 and TRBJ2-7; TRBD2 aligns across 11 bases. The germline CDR1 and CDR2 sequences are PRHDT and FYEKMQ (reference sequence). The CDR3 consists of 14 residues. V lost 6 bases and J lost 5; bases outside the gene matches: 6. DNA of the CDR3: TGTGCCAGCAGAGTAGCGGGGGGGCAGGACGAGCAGTACTTC. Translation: CASRVAGGQDEQYF.

This chain links TRBV19 with TRBJ2-1, with TRBD2 matching over 10 bases. CDR3 size: 15 residues. CDR1 LNHDA and CDR2 SQIVND come from the germline V gene (reference sequence). V was pared by 5 bases and J by 4 bases, with 5 bases of the junction left unmatched. The CDR3 here is CASSLLAGSYNEQFF. The DNA of the CDR3 is TGTGCCAGTAGTTTACTAGCGGGGTCTTACAATGAGCAGTTCTTC. The variable domain in full, with the rest retrieved from reference TRBV19 and TRBJ2-1, is DGGITQSPKYLFRKEGQNVTLSCEQNLNHDAMYWYRQDPGQGLRLIYYSQIVNDFQKGDIAEGYSVSREKKESFPLTVTSAQKNPTAFYLCASSLLAGSYNEQFFGPGTRLTVL.

The V call is TRBV9, the J call TRBJ2-2; 8 positions agree with TRBD2. The germline V gene has CDR1 SGDLS and CDR2 YYNGEE. This CDR3 is 17 amino acids long. Trimming at V came to 4 bases and at J to 2 bases, leaving 10 bases not matched to a gene. CDR3 nucleotides: TGTGCCAGCAGCCTCCAGCGCGGGGGGCTTAACACCGGGGAGCTGTTTTTT. Its protein is CASSLQRGGLNTGELFF.

V and J are TRBV10-3 and TRBJ1-2, with D hard to call. This CDR3 has 12 residues. Germline V lookup: CDR1 ENHRY, CDR2 SYGVKD. Trimming removed 6 bases from V and 4 bases from J, with 9 bases in between. The CDR3: CAISPEPYGYTF. The CDR3 DNA reads as TGTGCCATCAGCCCCGAGCCCTATGGCTACACCTTC.

This rearrangement joins TRBV18 to TRBJ1-2; D is possibly TRBD1 (5 bases). CDR1 is KGHSH, CDR2 LQKENI, per germline. V was shortened by 4 bases and J by 5 bases, with 11 bases between the two germline ends. There are 13 residues in the CDR3. The CDR3 loop is CASSQGLEYGYTF. CDR3 bases: TGTGCCAGCTCACAGGGACTGGAATATGGCTACACCTTC. Full variable domain (rest looked up from reference TRBV18 and TRBJ1-2): NAGVMQNPRHLVRRRGQEARLRCSPMKGHSHVYWYRQLPEEGLKFMVYLQKENIIDESGMPKERFSAEFPKEGPSILRIQQVVRGDSAAYFCASSQGLEYGYTFGSGTRLTVV.

The genes are TRBV6-5 and TRBJ1-6; D gene uncertain. This CDR3 is built from 15 residues. V was pared by 0 bases and J by 6 bases, with 9 bases between. CDR1 is MNHEY and CDR2 is SVGAGI in the germline V gene. CDR3 sequence reads: CASSYSWRANSPLHF. The CDR3, as DNA: TGTGCCAGCAGTTACTCGTGGAGGGCTAATTCACCCCTCCACTTT.

The CDR3 bases are TGTGCCAGCAAGGCTAGCGGGGGCTCCTACAATGAGCAGTTCTTC. This gives the protein CASKASGGSYNEQFF. The V and J genes are TRBV6-5 and TRBJ2-1; 10 bases align to TRBD2. CDR3 length equals 15 residues. J lost 0 bases, V lost 7 bases, and 3 bases had no gene match. Germline V gene sequence: CDR1 MNHEY, CDR2 SVGAGI.

Here the CDR3 reads CASSFYSGNTIYF. CDR3 in DNA: TGCGCCAGCAGCTTTTATTCTGGAAACACCATATATTTT. The rearrangement uses TRBV5-1 and TRBJ1-3; D gene unclear. Between the trimmed V and J ends, which lost 2 bases and 1 base, there was a span of 4 bases. CDR3 length: 13 amino acids. Germline V gene sequence: CDR1 SGHRS, CDR2 YFSETQ.

This clone has only one observation. The J gene is TRBJ2-7, the V gene TRBV7-6, with D possibly TRBD1 on 6 matching bases. The CDR3 is made up of 14 amino acids. CDR1 and CDR2 (germline): SGHVS, FNYEAQ. V was pared by 5 bases and J by 2 bases, with 13 bases between. The CDR3 here is CASSEDWTAYEQYF. CDR3 DNA sequence: TGTGCCAGCAGCGAAGATTGGACAGCCTACGAGCAGTACTTC.

V usage is TRBV7-2 and J usage is TRBJ2-3; the match to TRBD2 covers 9 bases. The CDR3 length is 16 residues. The germline gives CDR1 SGHTA, CDR2 FQGNSA. After removal of 3 bases from V and 3 bases from J, the junction contained 7 bases not matched to a gene. The CDR3 sequence is CASSFVSGSRTDTQYF. DNA of the CDR3: TGTGCCAGCAGCTTTGTTAGCGGGAGTCGAACAGATACGCAGTATTTT.

The rearrangement joins TRBV9 to TRBJ2-1; 11 bases map to TRBD2. The CDR3 totals 17 residues. V was pared by 4 bases and J by 2 bases, with 8 bases of the junction left unmatched. CDR1 and CDR2 from the germline V gene are SGDLS and YYNGEE. The CDR3 is CASSPRALAGAYNEQFF. The CDR3 nucleotides read TGTGCCAGCAGCCCAAGGGCACTAGCGGGGGCCTACAATGAGCAGTTCTTC.

The V call is TRBV24-1, the J call TRBJ2-3; TRBD2 might be the D (6 bases). CDR1 is KGHDR and CDR2 is SFDVKD in the germline V gene. The CDR3 runs 15 residues. The V end lost 0 bases, the J end lost 2 bases, and 8 bases lay between the germline ends. The CDR3 coding sequence is TGTGCCACCAGTGATTTGGGCGGGGACACAGATACGCAGTATTTT. It codes for CATSDLGGDTDTQYF.

In its sample, this clone was seen once. The J gene is TRBJ1-2, the V gene TRBV18, with D unresolved. Germline V CDR1 and CDR2: KGHSH, LQKENI. Trimming cost V 6 bases and J 2 bases, with 16 bases left between them. This CDR3 region has 15 residues. The DNA for the CDR3 is TGTGCCAGCTCGTCCTCGGGGAATCCGAACTATGGCTACACCTTC. It specifies CASSSSGNPNYGYTF.

The chain couples TRBV27 to TRBJ2-7; 8 positions agree with TRBD2. The CDR3 is made up of 14 amino acids. The germline V gene has CDR1 MNHEY and CDR2 SMNVEV (reference sequence). V dropped 5 bases and J dropped 3; count of bases not matched to a gene: 6. As DNA, the CDR3 is TGTGCCAGCAGTAGGGGACTAGGGTTCTACGAGCAGTACTTC. Protein sequence: CASSRGLGFYEQYF.

This clone was observed a few times. J is TRBJ2-3 and V is TRBV5-1; 7 positions match TRBD1. Germline CDR1 is SGHRS and CDR2 is YFSETQ. The CDR3 has 15 amino acids. J gave up 4 bases and V 4 bases, and 9 bases lay outside the gene matches. The CDR3 loop reads CASSTTWDSADTQYF. The CDR3 DNA reads as TGCGCCAGCAGCACAACATGGGACAGCGCAGATACGCAGTATTTT.

The V gene is TRBV27, the J gene TRBJ2-2; the match to TRBD2 covers 10 bases. V lost 6 bases, J lost 6 bases, and 4 bases stayed unmatched. The CDR3 spans 14 residues. In germline, CDR1 is MNHEY, CDR2 SMNVEV (reference sequence). Here the CDR3 DNA reads TGTGCCAGCAGCCAACTAGCGGGACCCGGGGAGCTGTTTTTT. This gives the protein CASSQLAGPGELFF.

The chain is built from TRBV18 and TRBJ1-6, with 8 bases aligning to TRBD1. The CDR3 spans 16 residues. V lost 2 bases and J lost 12; bases outside the gene matches: 12. Per germline, CDR1 KGHSH and CDR2 LQKENI. The chain's CDR3 is CASSPSVTGGSGPLHF. CDR3 coding DNA: TGTGCCAGCTCACCATCAGTCACAGGGGGTTCGGGACCCCTCCACTTT. The full variable domain, completed using reference TRBV18 and TRBJ1-6, is NAGVMQNPRHLVRRRGQEARLRCSPMKGHSHVYWYRQLPEEGLKFMVYLQKENIIDESGMPKERFSAEFPKEGPSILRIQQVVRGDSAAYFCASSPSVTGGSGPLHFGNGTRLTVT.

The chain couples TRBV18 to TRBJ1-4, with 7 positions matching TRBD1. Per germline, CDR1 KGHSH and CDR2 LQKENI. The CDR3 sequence is 15 residues long. The J segment lost 4 bases and the V segment lost 3 bases, leaving 5 bases of the junction unmatched. This chain's CDR3 is CASSPRTGNNEKLFF. In DNA, the CDR3 is TGTGCCAGCTCACCTCGGACAGGAAATAATGAAAAACTGTTTTTT. Using reference TRBV18 and TRBJ1-4 for the parts outside the CDR3, the full variable domain is NAGVMQNPRHLVRRRGQEARLRCSPMKGHSHVYWYRQLPEEGLKFMVYLQKENIIDESGMPKERFSAEFPKEGPSILRIQQVVRGDSAAYFCASSPRTGNNEKLFFGSGTQLSVL.

The genes are TRBV7-2 and TRBJ2-7, with 8 bases fitting TRBD2. The germline gives CDR1 SGHTA, CDR2 FQGNSA. With V trimmed by 5 bases and J by 2 bases, 2 bases remained unmatched. The CDR3 contains 13 residues. The CDR3 loop reads CASSPGGAYEQYF. The CDR3 DNA reads as TGTGCCAGCAGCCCCGGGGGGGCCTACGAGCAGTACTTC. The variable domain in full, with the rest retrieved from reference TRBV7-2 and TRBJ2-7, is GAGVSQSPSNKVTEKGKDVELRCDPISGHTALYWYRQSLGQGLEFLIYFQGNSAPDKSGLPSDRFSAERTGGSVSTLTIQRTQQEDSAVYLCASSPGGAYEQYFGPGTRLTVT.

The chain combines TRBV6-6 with TRBJ1-1; possible D gene TRBD1, 5 bases. The length of the CDR3 is 15 residues. Trimming left V 0 bases short and J 1 base short, with 9 bases between. Per germline, CDR1 MNHNY and CDR2 SVGAGI (reference sequence). The CDR3 DNA reads as TGTGCCAGCAGTTACTCGCGGGGGGGGAACACTGAAGCTTTCTTT. Translation: CASSYSRGGNTEAFF.

The chain has TRBV29-1 and TRBJ1-1, with 9 bases lining up with TRBD1. The CDR3 length is 15 residues. The germline V gene has CDR1 SQVTM and CDR2 ANQGSEA. Trimming took 0 bases from V and 7 from J; bases not matched to a gene: 9. The CDR3 reads CSVEDPDRGIIEAFF. In DNA form, the CDR3 reads TGCAGCGTTGAAGACCCTGACAGGGGGATTATTGAAGCTTTCTTT.

The V and J genes are TRBV5-4 and TRBJ2-7; D call uncertain. CDR3 length: 13 residues. Deletions cut 0 bases from V and 5 bases from J, with 9 bases between. CDR1 is SGHNT and CDR2 is YYREEE in the germline V gene (reference sequence). CDR3 residues: CASSLGHTNEQYF. CDR3 nucleotide sequence: TGTGCCAGCAGCTTGGGGCACACTAACGAGCAGTACTTC.

This rearrangement joins TRBV19 to TRBJ1-1; D is undetermined. The germline CDR1 and CDR2 sequences are LNHDA and SQIVND (reference sequence). This CDR3 is 14 amino acids long. Deletions cut 5 bases from V and 1 base from J, with 11 bases between. The CDR3 sequence: CASSPAYRNTEAFF. CDR3 DNA: TGTGCCAGTAGTCCGGCCTACAGGAACACTGAAGCTTTCTTT.

The V gene is TRBV2, the J gene TRBJ2-5; D remains unclear. Trimming stripped 8 bases from V and 5 bases from J, with 6 bases between. The CDR3 consists of 10 residues. CDR1 and CDR2 (germline): SNHLY, FYNNEI. The CDR3 loop reads CASLRETQYF. Written as DNA, the CDR3 is TGTGCCAGCCTTCGGGAGACCCAGTACTTC.

The CDR3 loop reads CASSKVVRGQGEKLFF. The CDR3 DNA reads as TGTGCCAGCAGCAAAGTCGTCAGGGGGCAGGGTGAAAAACTGTTTTTT. The chain couples TRBV21-1 to TRBJ1-4; TRBD1 was called by the table and not checked on the DNA. TRBV21-1 is classified as a pseudogene. The CDR3 has 16 residues.

This clone appeared once. This chain connects TRBV7-3 to TRBJ2-3; the D gene is possibly TRBD2 (6 bases). Germline assignment: CDR1 SGHTA and CDR2 FQGTGA. V shed 3 bases and J shed 6 bases, with 16 bases lying between them. The CDR3 contains 15 residues. CDR3 in DNA: TGTGCCAGCAGCTTTACGGGGGTACCCGCGGATACGCAGTATTTT. Translation gives CASSFTGVPADTQYF.

This clone occurred once. The rearrangement links TRBV18 to TRBJ1-3, with D maybe TRBD1 (6 bases). From germline, CDR1 is KGHSH and CDR2 LQKENI. The V end was cut by 4 bases, the J end by 2 bases, with 15 bases between. The CDR3 sequence is 16 residues long. The CDR3 bases are TGTGCCAGCTCACAGAGGACAGAAAGAGCTGGAAACACCATATATTTT. It is translated as CASSQRTERAGNTIYF. The complete variable domain, with remaining parts taken from reference TRBV18 and TRBJ1-3, reads NAGVMQNPRHLVRRRGQEARLRCSPMKGHSHVYWYRQLPEEGLKFMVYLQKENIIDESGMPKERFSAEFPKEGPSILRIQQVVRGDSAAYFCASSQRTERAGNTIYFGEGSWLTVV.